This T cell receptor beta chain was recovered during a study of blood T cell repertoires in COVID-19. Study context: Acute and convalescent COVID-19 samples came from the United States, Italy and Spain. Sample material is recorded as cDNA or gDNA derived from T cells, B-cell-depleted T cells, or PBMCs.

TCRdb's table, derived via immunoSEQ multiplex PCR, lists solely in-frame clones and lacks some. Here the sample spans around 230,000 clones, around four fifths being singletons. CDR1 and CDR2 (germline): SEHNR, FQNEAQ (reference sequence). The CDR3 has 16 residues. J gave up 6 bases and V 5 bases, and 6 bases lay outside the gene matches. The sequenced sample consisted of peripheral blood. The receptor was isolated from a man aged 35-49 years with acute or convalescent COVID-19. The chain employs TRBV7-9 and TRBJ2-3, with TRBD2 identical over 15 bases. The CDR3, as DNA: TGTGCCAGCAGCCTTGGACTAGCGGGAGGGGCGGATACGCAGTATTTT. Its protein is CASSLGLAGGADTQYF.